This T cell receptor beta chain is drawn from a study of cytomegalovirus exposure and HLA in healthy donors. Overall study results and limits: Among immune exposure information, only CMV serostatus was available. Later analysis showed most CMV-associated TCR beta chains appearing HLA-restricted.

The study sampled nominally healthy donors, though unrecorded immune exposures were likely. With respect to this clone: Its antigen is undetermined.

V lost 0 bases and J 8 bases, leaving 8 bases between the germline ends. The length of the CDR3 is 13 residues. Germline V gene sequence: CDR1 SGDLS, CDR2 YYNGEE. It was with 60 Vbeta and 13 Jbeta primers that the PCR ran. Profiling relied on immunoSEQ multiplex PCR, and the TCRdb table lists in-frame clones only, not all of them. This table has 170,000 or so clones, over 70% appearing once. Sequencing was carried out using PBMCs. The rearrangement joins TRBV9 to TRBJ2-2; D is ambiguous. The receptor was isolated from a man aged 30-40 years in good health and CMV-seropositive. CDR3 in DNA: TGTGCCAGCAGCGTAGACTTGAGGGGGGAGCTGTTTTTT. Protein sequence: CASSVDLRGELFF.